Listed below are T cell receptor beta chains from one sample, sequenced in a study of T-cell memory formation after mild COVID-19. One entry per CDR3 protein results from TCRdb running MiXCR on the 5' RACE reads. Among under 35,000 distinct CDR3 sequences listed, about 16% were seen once. Source material: PBMCs or a T cell subset sorted from them (not recorded which). Receptors were obtained from an adult who had mild COVID-19 (a few samples of this study predate the infection). Cell type and time point are not known. CDR3s include the opening cysteine and the closing phenylalanine or tryptophan. Fields, in order: J gene, clone size, V gene, D gene, CDR3 DNA, CDR3 protein. A D gene is named only where the DNA matches it firmly. Clone size is given for some rows only: seen once, a few or many times, or a class if the clone is expanded.

TRBJ1-4,medium-sized,TRBV5-6,.,TGTGCCAGCAGCTACACAGGGTCTCGCGAAAAACTGTTTTTT,CASSYTGSREKLFF
TRBJ2-3,medium-sized,TRBV7-2,TRBD2,TGTGCCAGCAGCCGGACTAGCGGTCTCTCTAGCACAGATACGCAGTATTTT,CASSRTSGLSSTDTQYF
TRBJ1-5,.,TRBV6-2/TRBV6-3,.,TGTGCCAGCAGCCCCGGGAGGTCGAATCAGCCCCAGCATTTT,CASSPGRSNQPQHF
TRBJ2-7,many,TRBV5-1,.,TGCGCCAGCAGCTTGCAACAGGGTATCTACGAGCAGTACTTC,CASSLQQGIYEQYF
TRBJ1-1,many,TRBV12-3/TRBV12-4,.,TGTGCCAGCAGCCCCGGGGGGAACACTGAAGCTTTCTTT,CASSPGGNTEAFF
TRBJ2-2,few,TRBV6-5,.,TGTGCCAGCAGTTACGCGGCCGGGGAGCTGTTTTTT,CASSYAAGELFF
TRBJ1-6,many,TRBV20-1,.,TGCAGTGCTAGAGTAACAGGAATGAGCTCCTATAATTCACCCCTCCACTTT,CSARVTGMSSYNSPLHF
TRBJ1-6,many,TRBV6-5,.,TGTGCCAGCAGCCCGGACAGTTCCAATTCACCCCTCCACTTT,CASSPDSSNSPLHF
TRBJ2-1,.,TRBV29-1,.,TGCAGCGTAGTTGGCGATGAGCAGTTCTTC,CSVVGDEQFF
TRBJ2-1,.,TRBV7-7,.,TGTGCTAGCAGCTTAGGTCTAGGGGATGAGCAGTTCTTC,CASSLGLGDEQFF
TRBJ2-1,many,TRBV29-1,.,TGCAGCGGGGGGGGGACAACGAATGAGCAGTTCTTC,CSGGGTTNEQFF
TRBJ2-1,many,TRBV11-2,.,TGTGCCAGCAGCACCTTGCGCGGCGAGCAGTTCTTC,CASSTLRGEQFF
TRBJ2-3,.,TRBV30,TRBD2,TGTGCCTGGAGTATGGCTAGCGGGAGATCAGATACGCAGTATTTT,CAWSMASGRSDTQYF
TRBJ2-7,few,TRBV5-4,TRBD1,TGTGCCAGCAGCATGGGACAGCACACCTACGAGCAGTACTTC,CASSMGQHTYEQYF
TRBJ2-4,many,TRBV21-1,.,TGTGCCAGCTTTAAAAGCCGTCAAGTCCCGCGGACGACTAGCGGGGGACCTAAAAACATTCAGTACTTC,CASFKSRQVPRTTSGGPKNIQYF